This T cell receptor (beta chain) was identified in a study of T cells in Graves' hyperthyroidism and ophthalmopathy. Study-level points and caveats: Model predictions of ophthalmopathy came a median approximately seven months before onset.

The CDR3 regions of TCR beta were amplified from RNA transcripts. HTBI primers were used for first-round RT-PCR of the TCR CDR3. MiXCR was run by TCRdb on the multiplex PCR reads, yielding one entry per CDR3 protein. This table has under 300,000 distinct CDR3 sequences, 12% to 15% appearing once. The CDR3 covers 14 residues. Germline values: CDR1 GTSNPN, CDR2 SVGIG (reference sequence). V was pared by 3 bases and J by 1 base, with 12 bases between. This clonotype was detected many times. Its antigen remains unknown. The sample taken for sequencing was blood. V is TRBV30 and J is TRBJ1-1; no clear D gene. This clonotype was obtained from a woman between 50 and 59 years old with Graves' hyperthyroidism that later progressed to Graves' ophthalmopathy. The CDR3, as DNA: TGTGCCTGGAGATGGACGGGCGAGAACACTGAAGCTTTCTTT. Its translation: CAWRWTGENTEAFF.